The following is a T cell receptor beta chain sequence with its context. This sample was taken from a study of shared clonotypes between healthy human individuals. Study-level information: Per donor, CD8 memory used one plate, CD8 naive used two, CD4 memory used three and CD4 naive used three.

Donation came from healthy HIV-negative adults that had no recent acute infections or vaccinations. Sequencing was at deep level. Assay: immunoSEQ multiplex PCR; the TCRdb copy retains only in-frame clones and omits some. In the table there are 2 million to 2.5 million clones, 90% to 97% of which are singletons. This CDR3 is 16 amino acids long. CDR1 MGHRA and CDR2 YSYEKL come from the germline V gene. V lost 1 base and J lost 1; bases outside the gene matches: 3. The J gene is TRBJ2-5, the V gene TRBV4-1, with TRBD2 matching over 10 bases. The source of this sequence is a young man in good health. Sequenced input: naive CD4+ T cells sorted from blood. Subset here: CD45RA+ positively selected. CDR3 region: CASSQGSGGVQETQYF. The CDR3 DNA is TGCGCCAGCAGCCAAGGCAGCGGGGGGGTCCAAGAGACCCAGTACTTC.